Detailed here is one TCR beta chain. What it recognizes is unknown. V lost 5 bases and J 4 bases, leaving 15 bases between the germline ends. The CDR3 runs 15 residues. Germline values: CDR1 KGHSH, CDR2 LQKENI. Clones were sequenced by immunoSEQ multiplex PCR, and TCRdb holds only the in-frame ones, with some missing. The data contain more than 95,000 clones, 93% of them seen just once; the ten biggest clones take up around 0.62%. The record originates from a study of siplizumab effects on memory and regulatory T cells. Whole-study results and caveats: Proliferating CD4+ or CD8+ clones, roughly 75-97% of them, lacked an assignable naive or memory phenotype. For mappable alloreactive CD4+ clones, the mean Treg-derived fraction was approximately 69% with siplizumab and roughly 25% in controls.

Sequencing was done on a sample of Tregs sorted from blood. The rearrangement uses TRBV18 and TRBJ2-1; weak D call: TRBD2 (6 bases). The receptor was derived from a human donor in good health. CDR3 loop: CASSATGGRYNEQFF. The CDR3 DNA follows: TGTGCCAGCTCAGCAACGGGTGGGAGGTACAATGAGCAGTTCTTC.